This T cell receptor beta chain was retrieved from a study of T cells in Graves' hyperthyroidism and ophthalmopathy. General study results and limits: A median about 6.5 months before onset, the model predicted ophthalmopathy.

This clonotype has a count of ten or more. What it recognizes is unknown. Template material for amplifying TCR beta CDR3 regions consisted of RNA transcripts. A set of HTBI primers served as the primers for a first-round RT-PCR of the TCR CDR3. MiXCR, run by TCRdb on the multiplex PCR reads, gives a single entry per CDR3 protein. This table has under 350,000 distinct CDR3 sequences, 17% appearing once. The clonotype originates from a woman aged 55-75 years with Graves' ophthalmopathy. Sequencing was carried out using blood.

As DNA, the CDR3 is TGCAGTGCTAGAGAACCGGGCGGCTACACCTTC. It specifies CSAREPGGYTF. The rearrangement uses TRBV20-1 and TRBJ1-2; no clear D. This CDR3 is built from 11 residues. V was shortened by 0 bases and J by 8 bases, with 7 bases between the two germline ends. CDR1 is DFQATT, CDR2 SNEGSKA, per germline (reference sequence).